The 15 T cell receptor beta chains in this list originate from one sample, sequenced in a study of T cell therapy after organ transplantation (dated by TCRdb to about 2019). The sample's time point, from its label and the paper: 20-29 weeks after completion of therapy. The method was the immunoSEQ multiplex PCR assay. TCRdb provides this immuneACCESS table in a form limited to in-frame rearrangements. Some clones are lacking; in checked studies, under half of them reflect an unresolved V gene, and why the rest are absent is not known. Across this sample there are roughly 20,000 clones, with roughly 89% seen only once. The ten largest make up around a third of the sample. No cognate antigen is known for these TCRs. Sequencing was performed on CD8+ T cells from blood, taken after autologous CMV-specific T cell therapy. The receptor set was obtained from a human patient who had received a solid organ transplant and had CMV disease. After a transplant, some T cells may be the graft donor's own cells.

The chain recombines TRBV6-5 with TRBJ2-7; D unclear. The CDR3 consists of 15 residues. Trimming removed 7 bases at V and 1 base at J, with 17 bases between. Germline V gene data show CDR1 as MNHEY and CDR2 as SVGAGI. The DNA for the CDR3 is TGTGCCAGCACCTCGACACCTTACTCTTCCTACGAGCAGTACTTC. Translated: CASTSTPYSSYEQYF.

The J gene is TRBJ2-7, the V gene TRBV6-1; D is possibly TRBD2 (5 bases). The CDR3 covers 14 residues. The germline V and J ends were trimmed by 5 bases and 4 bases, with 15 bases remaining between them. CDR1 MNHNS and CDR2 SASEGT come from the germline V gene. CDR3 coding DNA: TGTGCCAGCAGTCCAGCGGTCTTGGGGTACGAGCAGTACTTC. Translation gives CASSPAVLGYEQYF.

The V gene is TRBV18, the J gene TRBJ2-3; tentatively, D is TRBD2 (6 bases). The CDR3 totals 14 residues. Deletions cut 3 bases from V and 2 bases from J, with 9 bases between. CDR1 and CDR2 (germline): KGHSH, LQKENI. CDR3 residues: CASSPRDFTDTQYF. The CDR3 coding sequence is TGTGCCAGCTCACCCCGGGACTTCACAGATACGCAGTATTTT.

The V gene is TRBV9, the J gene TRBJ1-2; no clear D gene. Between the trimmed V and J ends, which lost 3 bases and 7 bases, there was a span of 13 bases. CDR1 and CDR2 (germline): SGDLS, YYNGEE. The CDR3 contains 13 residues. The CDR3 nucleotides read TGTGCCAGCAGCGAGGTTTCGGCGGGTGGCTACACCTTC. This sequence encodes CASSEVSAGGYTF.

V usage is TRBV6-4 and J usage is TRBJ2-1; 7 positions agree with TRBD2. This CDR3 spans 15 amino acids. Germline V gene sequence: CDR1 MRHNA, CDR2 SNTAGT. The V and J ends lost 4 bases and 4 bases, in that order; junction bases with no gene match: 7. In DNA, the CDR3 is TGTGCCAGCAGTGTTGGGGAGGGGCCTTACAATGAGCAGTTCTTC. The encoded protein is CASSVGEGPYNEQFF.

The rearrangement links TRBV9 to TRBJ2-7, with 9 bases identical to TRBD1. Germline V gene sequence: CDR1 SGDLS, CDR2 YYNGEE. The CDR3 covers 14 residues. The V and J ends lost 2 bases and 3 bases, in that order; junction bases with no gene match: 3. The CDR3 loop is CASSVGQGHYEQYF. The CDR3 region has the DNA TGTGCCAGCAGCGTCGGACAGGGGCACTACGAGCAGTACTTC. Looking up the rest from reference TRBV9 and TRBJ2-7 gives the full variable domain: DSGVTQTPKHLITATGQRVTLRCSPRSGDLSVYWYQQSLDQGLQFLIQYYNGEERAKGNILERFSAQQFPDLHSELNLSSLELGDSALYFCASSVGQGHYEQYFGPGTRLTVT.

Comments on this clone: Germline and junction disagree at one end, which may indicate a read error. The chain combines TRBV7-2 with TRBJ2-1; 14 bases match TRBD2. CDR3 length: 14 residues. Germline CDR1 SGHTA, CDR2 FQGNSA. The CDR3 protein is CASSLGLAGALGVF. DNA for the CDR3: TGTGCCAGCAGCTTGGGACTAGCGGGAGCACTTGGGGTCTTC. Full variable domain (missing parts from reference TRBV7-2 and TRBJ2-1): GAGVSQSPSNKVTEKGKDVELRCDPISGHTALYWYRQSLGQGLEFLIYFQGNSAPDKSGLPSDRFSAERTGGSVSTLTIQRTQQEDSAVYLCASSLGLAGALGVFGPGTRLTVL.

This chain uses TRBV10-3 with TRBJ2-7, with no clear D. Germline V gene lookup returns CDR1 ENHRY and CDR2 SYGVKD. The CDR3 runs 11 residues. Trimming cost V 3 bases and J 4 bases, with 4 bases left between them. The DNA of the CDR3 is TGTGCCATCAGTGAAGCTTACGAGCAGTACTTC. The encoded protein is CAISEAYEQYF.

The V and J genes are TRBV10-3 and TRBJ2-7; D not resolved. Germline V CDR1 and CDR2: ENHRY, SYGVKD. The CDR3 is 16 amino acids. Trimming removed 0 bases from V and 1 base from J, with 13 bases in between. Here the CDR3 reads CAISESARFYSYEQYF. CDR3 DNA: TGTGCCATCAGTGAGTCGGCCCGGTTTTATTCCTACGAGCAGTACTTC.

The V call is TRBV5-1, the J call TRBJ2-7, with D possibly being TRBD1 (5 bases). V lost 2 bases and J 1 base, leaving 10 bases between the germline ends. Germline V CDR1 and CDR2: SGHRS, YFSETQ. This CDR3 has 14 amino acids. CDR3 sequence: CASSFGASSYEQYF. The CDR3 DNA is TGCGCCAGCAGCTTTGGGGCGTCGTCCTACGAGCAGTACTTC.

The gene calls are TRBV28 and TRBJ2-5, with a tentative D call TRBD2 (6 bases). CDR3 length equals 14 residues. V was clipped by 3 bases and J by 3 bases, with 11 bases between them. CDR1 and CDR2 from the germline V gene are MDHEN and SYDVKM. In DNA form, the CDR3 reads TGTGCCAGCAGTTTCCTGGAGGGAAAAGAGACCCAGTACTTC. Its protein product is CASSFLEGKETQYF.

This CDR3 is CATSEGGTNLLYF. DNA for the CDR3: TGTGCCACCAGCGAGGGCGGAACAAATTTACTTTACTTC. The chain carries TRBV15 and TRBJ2-5, with a tentative D call TRBD2 (5 bases). The V end lost 5 bases, the J end lost 14 bases, and 21 bases lay between the germline ends. The length of the CDR3 is 13 residues. Per germline, CDR1 LNHNV and CDR2 YYDKDF (reference sequence).

The CDR3 DNA is TGTGCCAGCAGCTCACAGGGACTAGCAGGTGATACGCAGTATTTT. It encodes CASSSQGLAGDTQYF. The rearrangement joins TRBV7-8 to TRBJ2-3, with TRBD2 matching 9 bases. Germline lookup yields CDR1 SGHVS and CDR2 FQNEAQ. The CDR3 consists of 15 residues. V lost 4 bases, J lost 6 bases, and 8 bases stayed unmatched.

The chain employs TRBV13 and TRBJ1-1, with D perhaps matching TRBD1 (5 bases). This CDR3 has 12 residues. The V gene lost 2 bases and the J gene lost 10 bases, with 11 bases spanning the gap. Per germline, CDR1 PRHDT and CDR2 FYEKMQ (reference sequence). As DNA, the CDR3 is TGTGCCAGCAGCTTATCAGGGAAAGGAGCTTTCTTT. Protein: CASSLSGKGAFF.

CDR3 bases: TGTGCCAGCAGCACCGACGGATACAATCAGCCCCAGCATTTT. It yields the protein CASSTDGYNQPQHF. This chain uses TRBV6-1 with TRBJ1-5; D gene uncertain. Per germline, CDR1 MNHNS and CDR2 SASEGT. V was trimmed by 6 bases and J by 3 bases, leaving 12 bases between them. The CDR3 spans 14 residues.